These 9 T cell receptor beta chains originate from one sample sequenced in a study of T-cell memory formation after mild COVID-19. TCRdb re-analysed the 5' RACE reads in MiXCR, keeping a single row per CDR3 protein. Among a few hundred thousand distinct CDR3 sequences, 25% to 30% were seen once, and the ten largest hold approximately 12%. Specimen: PBMCs or a T cell subset sorted from them (not recorded which). Receptors originate from an adult woman who had mild COVID-19 (a few samples of this study predate the infection). Cell type and time point are not known.

This chain uses TRBV6-4 with TRBJ2-1, with D perhaps matching TRBD2 (5 bases). CDR1 is MRHNA, CDR2 SNTAGT, per germline. There are 14 residues in the CDR3. Trimming stripped 8 bases from V and 5 bases from J, with 16 bases between. The CDR3 bases are TGTGCCAGCTCTGAGGGCACAGATGACAATGAGCAGTTCTTC. It is translated as CASSEGTDDNEQFF.

This chain joins TRBV12-3 or TRBV12-4 and TRBJ2-3, with D possibly TRBD1 on 6 matching bases. This CDR3 spans 14 amino acids. The germline V and J ends were trimmed by 6 bases and 5 bases, with 15 bases remaining between them. This CDR3 is CASRGHGRGDTQYF. CDR3 DNA sequence: TGTGCCAGCAGGGGACATGGACGGGGAGATACGCAGTATTTT.

The chain employs TRBV24-1 and TRBJ2-3, with a weak D call TRBD1 (6 bases). Germline loops: CDR1 KGHDR, CDR2 SFDVKD. This CDR3 is 15 amino acids long. Deletions cut 3 bases from V and 9 bases from J, with 18 bases between. The CDR3 protein is CATSDPGTPQKTQYF. The CDR3 nucleotides read TGTGCCACCAGTGATCCCGGGACACCGCAGAAGACGCAGTATTTT.

The chain carries TRBV3-1 and TRBJ2-7, with 8 bases matching TRBD2. Germline V gene data show CDR1 as LGHDT and CDR2 as YNNKEL (reference sequence). This CDR3 has 15 amino acids. V was clipped by 0 bases and J by 3 bases; unmatched bases: 4. The CDR3: CASSQELADSYEQYF. The DNA of the CDR3 is TGTGCCAGCAGCCAAGAACTAGCGGATAGCTACGAGCAGTACTTC.

The chain employs TRBV13 and TRBJ2-3; weak D call: TRBD1 (5 bases). In germline, CDR1 is PRHDT, CDR2 FYEKMQ (reference sequence). Trimming took 1 base from V and 1 from J, leaving 9 bases between them. This CDR3 has 15 amino acids. DNA of the CDR3: TGTGCCAGCAGCTTAGAAGGGGAAGGCACAGATACGCAGTATTTT. Translation: CASSLEGEGTDTQYF.

The chain is built from TRBV7-2 and TRBJ1-1; D uncertain. This CDR3 contains 14 residues. Germline CDR1 is SGHTA and CDR2 is FQGNSA. V dropped 4 bases and J dropped 0 bases, with 9 bases sitting between them. This CDR3 reads CASSSGRVNTEAFF. Here the CDR3 DNA reads TGTGCCAGCAGCTCTGGCCGGGTGAACACTGAAGCTTTCTTT.

The chain couples TRBV5-1 to TRBJ2-1; the match to TRBD2 covers 13 bases. Germline CDR1 SGHRS, CDR2 YFSETQ. CDR3 length: 18 residues. Trimming took 4 bases from V and 4 from J; bases not matched to a gene: 11. The CDR3 loop is CASSQGLAGAHWYNEQFF. In nucleotides, the CDR3 is TGCGCCAGCAGCCAAGGACTAGCGGGAGCCCATTGGTACAATGAGCAGTTCTTC.

The genes are TRBV21-1 and TRBJ2-7. TRBV21-1 is a listed pseudogene. The CDR3 length is 14 residues. CDR3 bases: TGTGCCAGCCGCGCAGACGACGGCGGCTACGAGCAGTACTTC. Protein: CASRADDGGYEQYF.

This clonotype has only a few counts. V gene TRBV10-3 combines with J gene TRBJ2-2; D may correspond to TRBD1 or TRBD2 (5 bases each). Trimming pared 10 bases from V and 5 bases from J, leaving 17 bases between. The length of the CDR3 is 14 residues. CDR1 is ENHRY, CDR2 SYGVKD, per germline. CDR3 sequence reads: CATLGPPGTGELFF. The CDR3 DNA reads TGTGCCACGTTGGGACCCCCTGGGACCGGGGAGCTGTTTTTT.